This entry describes one TCR beta chain. The antigen it binds to is not known. No clone much larger than this one lies a single base away; base qualities are absent. The data are from a study of radiotherapy plus CTLA-4 blockade in lung cancer listed by TCRdb under 2018. Concerning the study at large: Objective responses were observed in 15% to 20% of enrolled patients, and disease control was achieved in approximately 29%.

Focal radiation therapy combined with CTLA-4 blockade (ipilimumab) was tested in patients with chemo-refractory metastatic non-small-cell lung cancer. Summary of the overall study and its limitations: After treatment with radiotherapy and ipilimumab, TCR clones that came from tumors expanded in the peripheral blood. Increased serum interferon-beta after radiation, together with early dynamic changes in blood T cell clones, were reported to be the strongest predictors of response.

The library was made by the immunoSEQ multiplex PCR assay. Held by TCRdb, this immuneACCESS table contains in-frame sequences only and omits some clones. Under half of the omission traces to an unresolved V gene where checked; the cause of the rest is unknown. The sample includes 81,000 or so clones, with approximately 83% observed a single time. Of the sample, more than 14% falls within the top ten clones. Its CDR3 holds 14 amino acids, cysteine through phenylalanine. The entry retains the CDR3 DNA only, 42 bases that are in frame from base 1. Per the germline V gene (reference sequence), SGHAT is the CDR1 and FQDESV is the CDR2. V is cut by 5 bases and J by 8 bases, and the space between the germline ends is 16 bases.

This TCR was recovered from a human donor with non-small cell lung cancer that progressed on radiotherapy plus ipilimumab. This specimen was peripheral blood, taken from a patient treated with radiotherapy plus ipilimumab. The chain is made from TRBV11-1 and TRBJ2-1, and TRBD1 may be the D gene, going by 6 matching bases. The CDR3 region: CASSHIKDSDEQFF. In nucleotide form, the sequence is TGTGCCAGCAGCCACATTAAGGACAGCGATGAGCAGTTCTTC.